The T cell receptor (beta chain) under discussion was sequenced for a study of blood T cells in healthy people across ages (dated by TCRdb to the mid-2010s). As for the study more broadly: In model experiments, template switching captured about one uniquely barcoded TCR beta cDNA molecule for every two T cells. Age-related changes in TCR beta repertoire diversity were measured in the study by deep sequencing normalized with unique cDNA molecular identifiers. The donors were divided into four age groups: young (average about 16 years), middle-aged (roughly 42), aged (roughly 66) and long-lived (about 90). To avoid experimental bias, donors of different ages were spread randomly across the sequencing lanes. The study analyzed two additional independent replicas of 1 million unique cDNA reads from the same blood draw for two donors, one aged 18 to 29 and one aged 80 or older. Paper-wide results and their limitations: Because the CMV infection status of the donors was unknown, age-related changes in expanded clonotypes may potentially have been confounded. Total diversity estimates from one million sequenced T cells were considered lower bounds and underestimates. Observed TCR beta diversity per million T cells fell roughly linearly with age, and a significant reduction was already apparent by age approximately 40. Conclusive comparison of naive and antigen-experienced compartments was prevented by the profiling of bulk unsorted PBMCs. A strong correlation was found between observed TCR beta diversity and the percentage of naive T cells measured by flow cytometry. Compared with the aged group, the long-lived group had more naive CD4+ T cells, fewer expanded clones and increased TCR diversity, a pattern suggesting age selection.

The germline V gene (reference sequence) provides CDR1 MNHNY and CDR2 SVGAGI. The CDR3, from cysteine to phenylalanine, totals 13 residues. This entry keeps only the CDR3 DNA: 39 bases, framed from base 1. V has 0 bases trimmed and J has 6 bases trimmed; junction bases matching no gene number 0. The library relied on 5' RACE. The sequencer was an Illumina HiSeq 2500. A second PCR of about 6 to 11 cycles was performed with a sample-barcoded 5' primer and a J-beta primer mix. Each TCR beta cDNA molecule received a unique molecular identifier from a template-switch 5' adaptor carrying 12 random nucleotides. Each sample yielded at least 3 million CDR3-containing paired-end reads. First-strand cDNA was synthesized from all RNA with the Mint cDNA synthesis kit, primed by a TRBC-specific oligonucleotide. After uracil-DNA glycosylase treatment, a first 18-cycle PCR used universal primers M1SS and BC2_uni_R on all cDNA. In the authors' own workflow: For normalization, 1 million high-quality reads were randomly selected from each sample, with every read carrying a distinct molecular identifier. Instead of being binned into consensus sequences, reads with shared molecular identifiers were discarded. MiTCR, run with a Q25 quality threshold and the strictest error-elimination algorithm, handled CDR3 identification, clonotype clustering and error correction. A nonparametric unseen species model with Euler transformation was used to estimate a lower bound on total TCR beta diversity. TCRdb reanalyzed the raw reads on its own, using fastp at Q25 for trimming and MiXCR for clone calling, and kept in-frame beta chains. Rows are unified per CDR3 protein, each entry keeping the most common DNA and genes. For this entry, the V and J calls and clone size follow TCRdb and not the study's own pipeline. Across this sample there are just under 900,000 distinct CDR3 sequences, with less than 35% seen only once. The top ten clonotypes cover roughly 17% of the sample.

Systemically healthy Caucasian individuals from Russia, some 38 in total and aged about 6 to 100 years, were included as donors. Approximately 9.7 milliliters of peripheral blood were drawn from each donor into EDTA-treated Vacutainer tubes. Ficoll-Paque density-gradient centrifugation was used to isolate PBMCs, with at least 7 million obtained per sample. Total RNA was extracted from PBMCs with Trizol reagent, with at least 5.5 micrograms obtained per sample. For every donor, flow cytometry on a PBMC aliquot measured the percentage of naive CD45RAhigh/CD27high T cells. This clonotype was observed many times. Its cognate antigen has yet to be identified. One base away there is no much larger clone; base qualities are not given.

The source is a woman older than 75 in good health. The sequenced material came from blood. The sequence is built from TRBV6-6 and TRBJ1-2; TRBD1 fits 8 bases in the junction. The DNA reads as follows: TGTGCCAGCAGTTACTCGACAGGGGATGGCTACACCTTC. The encoded protein is CASSYSTGDGYTF.